These T cell receptor beta chains were read from a single sample in a study of T cells in Graves' hyperthyroidism and ophthalmopathy. TCRdb fed the multiplex PCR reads into MiXCR, producing one record per CDR3 protein. In the table there are about 290,000 distinct CDR3 sequences, approximately 18% of which are singletons. Input material: blood. The receptor set was obtained from a man aged 45-60 years with Graves' ophthalmopathy. Each CDR3 is given with its conserved first and last residue. A D gene is named only where the DNA matches it firmly. Clone size is shown for a subset of rows, as once, few, many or a class of expanded clone.

d_gene,abundance,j_gene,v_gene,len,CDR3aa,CDR3nt
-,-,TRBJ2-3,TRBV7-9,14,CASSHYRETNTQYF,TGTGCCAGCAGCCACTACAGGGAGACCAATACGCAGTATTTT
-,many,TRBJ2-5,TRBV11-3,16,CASSPGRGTHQETQYF,TGTGCCAGCAGCCCCGGAAGGGGAACTCATCAAGAGACCCAGTACTTC
TRBD1,many,TRBJ1-4,TRBV10-3,16,CAISDLGQGVNEKLFF,TGTGCCATCAGTGACCTGGGACAGGGGGTCAATGAAAAACTGTTTTTT
-,many,TRBJ2-3,TRBV2,16,CASRESGGPVTDTQYF,TGTGCCAGCAGAGAATCTGGGGGTCCGGTCACAGATACGCAGTATTTT
TRBD2,many,TRBJ2-3,TRBV5-1,16,CASSLGTSGRTDTQYF,TGCGCCAGCAGCCTCGGGACTAGCGGGAGGACAGATACGCAGTATTTT
TRBD1,many,TRBJ1-5,TRBV28,14,CASSSGGGNQPQHF,TGTGCCAGCAGTTCAGGGGGTGGCAATCAGCCCCAGCATTTT
TRBD2,many,TRBJ2-3,TRBV28,16,CASRGSGLATTDTQYF,TGTGCCAGCAGGGGTTCGGGACTAGCAACCACAGATACGCAGTATTTT
TRBD2,-,TRBJ2-3,TRBV12-3/TRBV12-4,15,CASTSGVAGAGTQYF,TGTGCCAGCACCTCCGGGGTAGCGGGAGCAGGTACGCAGTATTTT
TRBD1,few,TRBJ1-5,TRBV7-3,18,CASSLPWRGQEENQPQHF,TGTGCCAGCAGCTTACCTTGGCGGGGACAGGAGGAAAATCAGCCCCAGCATTTT
TRBD1,few,TRBJ2-7,TRBV15,14,CATSRDRGSYEQYF,TGTGCCACCAGCAGGGACAGGGGTTCCTACGAGCAGTACTTC
TRBD1,few,TRBJ1-1,TRBV19,13,CASDNRGGTEAFF,TGTGCCAGTGACAACAGGGGTGGCACTGAAGCTTTCTTT
-,few,TRBJ2-2,TRBV5-1,16,CASSLDERGGTGELFF,TGCGCCAGCAGCTTGGATGAGAGGGGAGGCACCGGGGAGCTGTTTTTT
TRBD1,many,TRBJ1-1,TRBV6-2/TRBV6-3,17,CASKGWGTGARGTEAFF,TGTGCCAGCAAGGGGTGGGGGACAGGGGCCCGCGGCACTGAAGCTTTCTTT
TRBD1,many,TRBJ2-2,TRBV2,14,CASSRDRYTGELFF,TGTGCCAGCAGCCGGGACAGGTACACCGGGGAGCTGTTTTTT
TRBD2,-,TRBJ2-7,TRBV20-1,15,CSARPGLAGGREQYF,TGCAGTGCTAGGCCTGGACTAGCGGGAGGACGCGAGCAGTACTTC
-,-,TRBJ2-7,TRBV13,14,CASSSGSGFYEQYF,TGTGCCAGCAGCTCAGGCTCGGGTTTTTACGAGCAGTACTTC
-,many,TRBJ2-5,TRBV28,11,CASSEGATQYF,TGTGCCAGCAGTGAGGGAGCGACCCAGTACTTC
-,-,TRBJ2-7,TRBV4-2,16,CASSRDRDSYSYEQYF,TGTGCCAGCAGCCGGGACCGGGACTCCTACTCCTACGAGCAGTACTTC
-,-,TRBJ2-6,TRBV10-3,13,CAISQRDFNVLTF,TGTGCCATCAGTCAGAGGGATTTCAACGTCCTGACTTTC
TRBD2,many,TRBJ2-1,TRBV11-1,16,CASAKGASGSYNEQFF,TGTGCCAGCGCCAAAGGGGCTAGCGGTTCTTACAATGAGCAGTTCTTC
-,few,TRBJ2-7,TRBV6-1,15,CASSELQGRVYEQYF,TGTGCCAGCAGTGAATTGCAGGGTCGAGTCTACGAGCAGTACTTC
-,many,TRBJ1-1,TRBV2,14,CASRLGATYTEAFF,TGTGCCAGCAGGTTAGGGGCGACCTACACTGAAGCTTTCTTT
TRBD2,-,TRBJ2-7,TRBV28,14,CASSFSGSGYEQYF,TGTGCCAGCAGTTTCAGCGGGAGTGGGTACGAGCAGTACTTC
TRBD2,few,TRBJ2-5,TRBV5-1,16,CASSFTTSGRSETQYF,TGCGCCAGCAGCTTTACGACTAGCGGGAGATCAGAGACCCAGTACTTC
-,few,TRBJ2-5,TRBV12-3/TRBV12-4,20,CASSPLRRGLVGAGRETQYF,TGTGCCAGCAGTCCATTACGCCGCGGGCTAGTAGGAGCAGGCCGAGAGACCCAGTACTTC
TRBD1,many,TRBJ1-1,TRBV10-3,13,CAIRPTGPTEAFF,TGTGCCATCAGACCGACAGGGCCCACTGAAGCTTTCTTT
-,many,TRBJ1-1,TRBV4-2,13,CASSQEQGTEAFF,TGTGCCAGCAGCCAAGAACAGGGTACTGAAGCTTTCTTT
-,-,TRBJ1-2,TRBV20-1,12,CSAPFPNYGYTF,TGCAGTGCTCCGTTCCCCAACTATGGCTACACCTTC
-,-,TRBJ2-2,TRBV20-1,15,CSARAGEYSTGELFF,TGCAGTGCTAGAGCGGGGGAGTATAGCACCGGGGAGCTGTTTTTT
-,few,TRBJ1-2,TRBV28,14,CASQIGGSREGYTF,TGTGCCAGCCAAATCGGAGGCAGCCGGGAGGGCTACACCTTC
TRBD1,-,TRBJ2-5,TRBV7-3,15,CASSKTPGQKETQYF,TGTGCCAGCAGCAAGACACCGGGACAGAAAGAGACCCAGTACTTC
-,few,TRBJ2-3,TRBV6-1,13,CASGGQGTDTQYF,TGTGCCAGCGGGGGCCAGGGGACAGATACGCAGTATTTT